These 29 T cell receptor beta chains were all obtained from the same sample, sequenced in a study of monozygotic twins with inflammatory bowel disease (dated by TCRdb to the late 2010s). Library prep was done by 5' RACE. Sequencing took place on an Illumina HiSeq 2500. After reprocessing by TCRdb, each CDR3 protein sequence is one entry, and no DNA is given. This sample's records show around 400,000 distinct CDR3 sequences. Around 2.3% of the sample lies in the top ten. Source material: blood. The receptors were gathered from a human donor with ulcerative colitis or Crohn's disease, or a healthy co-twin of an affected twin (not recorded which).

The genes are TRBV20-1 and TRBJ2-1; TCRdb returns TRBD2, unconfirmable since there is no DNA. The CDR3 has 15 amino acids. CDR1 is DFQATT, CDR2 SNEGSKA, per germline (reference sequence). The CDR3 loop reads CSARDRLAGDNEQFF.

The gene calls are TRBV28 and TRBJ2-5; TCRdb names TRBD1, which stays unverified in the absence of DNA. CDR1 MDHEN and CDR2 SYDVKM come from the germline V gene. This CDR3 comprises 16 residues. This chain's CDR3 is CASSLRGTGLSETQYF.

The genes are TRBV29-1 and TRBJ1-2; TCRdb lists TRBD1, though no DNA is available to test this call. The CDR3 consists of 15 residues. CDR1 is SQVTM, CDR2 ANQGSEA, per germline. This CDR3 reads CSHLYPQAQLHGYTF.

The chain recombines TRBV28 with TRBJ2-7; without DNA, the TCRdb call of TRBD2 cannot be checked. Per the germline V gene, CDR1 is MDHEN and CDR2 is SYDVKM. The CDR3 loop spans 13 amino acids. This CDR3 is CASRTPGGDEQYF.

This sequence joins TRBV18 and TRBJ2-7; as DNA is missing, the TRBD2 call by TCRdb cannot be tested. CDR3 size: 14 residues. Per the germline V gene, CDR1 is KGHSH and CDR2 is LQKENI. The CDR3 reads CASSGLAGGLEQYF.

The rearrangement uses TRBV27 and TRBJ2-7. The CDR3 consists of 14 residues. Germline assignment: CDR1 MNHEY and CDR2 SMNVEV (reference sequence). The CDR3 loop is CASSLTRSPREQYF.

V gene TRBV20-1 combines with J gene TRBJ1-1; the D gene TCRdb calls, TRBD1, cannot be checked with no DNA. The CDR3 has 12 residues. CDR1 DFQATT and CDR2 SNEGSKA come from the germline V gene (reference sequence). The CDR3 reads CSGRRVNTEAFF.

This sequence joins TRBV12-3 or TRBV12-4 and TRBJ1-2; the TCRdb D gene call, TRBD1, has no DNA to confirm it. This CDR3 has 15 residues. Here the CDR3 reads CASSLRGSGNYGYTF.

The chain links TRBV30 to TRBJ2-1; there is no DNA to check the TCRdb D call of TRBD2. The V gene's germline CDR1 is GTSNPN and CDR2 SVGIG (reference sequence). The CDR3 length is 15 residues. This CDR3 reads CAWRGSGRGSNEQFF.

The chain links TRBV7-3 to TRBJ2-1. The CDR3 consists of 14 residues. From germline, CDR1 is SGHTA and CDR2 FQGTGA. The CDR3 region is CASSLNRLGDEQFF.

The CDR3 is CASSQDPGSSSDTQYF. The chain has TRBV4-2 and TRBJ2-3. The CDR3 contains 16 residues. The germline CDR1 and CDR2 sequences are LGHNA and YNFKEQ.

The rearrangement uses TRBV6-2 or TRBV6-3 and TRBJ2-1. The CDR3 is made up of 16 amino acids. Looked up from germline, CDR1 is MNHEY and CDR2 is SVGEGT. CDR3 region: CASSLVARNSYNEQFF.

The chain combines TRBV12-3 or TRBV12-4 with TRBJ1-1. The CDR3 sequence is 14 residues long. The CDR3 sequence is CASSLYRLNTEAFF.

The chain uses TRBV4-1 and TRBJ2-7; absent DNA, TCRdb's TRBD1 call cannot be checked. Per germline, CDR1 MGHRA and CDR2 YSYEKL. This CDR3 has 14 residues. This CDR3 is CASSQTGTSYEQYF.

V and J are TRBV14 and TRBJ2-1; the TCRdb D gene call, TRBD2, has no DNA to confirm it. Germline CDR1 reads SGHDN; CDR2 reads FVKESK. The CDR3 covers 14 residues. The CDR3 reads CASSGTLRYNEQFF.

The chain carries TRBV12-3 or TRBV12-4 and TRBJ1-1. This CDR3 comprises 14 residues. CDR3: CASSLQTSDTEAFF.

The V gene is TRBV5-6, the J gene TRBJ1-2; lacking DNA, the TRBD1 call made by TCRdb goes unchecked. Germline V gives CDR1 SGHDT, CDR2 YYEEEE. This CDR3 has 14 residues. CDR3 region: CASYWNGNPYGYTF.

The chain joins TRBV5-1 to TRBJ1-3. The CDR3 length is 14 residues. Germline values: CDR1 SGHRS, CDR2 YFSETQ. CDR3 sequence: CASSIDGPGNTIYF.

The chain couples TRBV20-1 to TRBJ2-7; TCRdb lists TRBD2, though no DNA is available to test this call. The germline CDR1 and CDR2 sequences are DFQATT and SNEGSKA (reference sequence). This CDR3 is built from 15 residues. CDR3 region: CSAREGASGGYEQYF.

The chain is built from TRBV5-6 and TRBJ2-1; TCRdb outputs TRBD2, but without DNA this stays unchecked. The length of the CDR3 is 16 residues. CDR1 SGHDT and CDR2 YYEEEE come from the germline V gene. The CDR3 sequence: CASSWTGRFSYNEQFF.

The genes are TRBV19 and TRBJ2-1; TCRdb lists TRBD2, though no DNA is available to test this call. The CDR3 totals 15 residues. Germline V gives CDR1 LNHDA, CDR2 SQIVND (reference sequence). CDR3 protein: CASSMAGGDYNEQFF.

CDR3 amino acids: CAWTIGRDTQYF. V gene TRBV30 combines with J gene TRBJ2-3; TCRdb returns TRBD1, unconfirmable since there is no DNA. The CDR3 length is 12 residues. The germline V gene encodes CDR1 GTSNPN and CDR2 SVGIG (reference sequence).

The V gene is TRBV12-3 or TRBV12-4, the J gene TRBJ2-7; as DNA is missing, the TRBD1 call by TCRdb cannot be tested. The CDR3 runs 12 residues. The CDR3 sequence: CASRQGFGEQYF.

The gene calls are TRBV18 and TRBJ1-1. The CDR3 extends over 15 amino acids. Germline V gives CDR1 KGHSH, CDR2 LQKENI. CDR3 sequence: CASSPLGVMGTEAFF.

The chain couples TRBV11-2 to TRBJ2-3. Germline CDR1 SGHAT, CDR2 FQNNGV. This CDR3 region has 12 residues. CDR3 sequence reads: CASSSGTDTQYF.

The CDR3 is CAWSHNTGELFF. This chain uses TRBV30 with TRBJ2-2. The CDR3 is made up of 12 amino acids. Germline lookup yields CDR1 GTSNPN and CDR2 SVGIG (reference sequence).

The V call is TRBV11-1, the J call TRBJ2-2; without DNA, the TCRdb call of TRBD2 cannot be checked. This CDR3 is built from 18 residues. Germline CDR1 SGHAT, CDR2 FQDESV (reference sequence). The CDR3 protein is CASSSGLTSGPITGELFF.

The chain combines TRBV5-1 with TRBJ2-5; as DNA is missing, the TRBD2 call by TCRdb cannot be tested. CDR3 length equals 16 residues. Germline CDR1 and CDR2: SGHRS and YFSETQ. The CDR3 loop is CASSPGLAVPQETQYF.

The genes are TRBV6-1 and TRBJ2-6; TCRdb selects TRBD1, and the lack of DNA leaves this call unchecked. The CDR3 runs 14 residues. Germline CDR1 reads MNHNS; CDR2 reads SASEGT. This CDR3 reads CASSRGFGANVLTF.